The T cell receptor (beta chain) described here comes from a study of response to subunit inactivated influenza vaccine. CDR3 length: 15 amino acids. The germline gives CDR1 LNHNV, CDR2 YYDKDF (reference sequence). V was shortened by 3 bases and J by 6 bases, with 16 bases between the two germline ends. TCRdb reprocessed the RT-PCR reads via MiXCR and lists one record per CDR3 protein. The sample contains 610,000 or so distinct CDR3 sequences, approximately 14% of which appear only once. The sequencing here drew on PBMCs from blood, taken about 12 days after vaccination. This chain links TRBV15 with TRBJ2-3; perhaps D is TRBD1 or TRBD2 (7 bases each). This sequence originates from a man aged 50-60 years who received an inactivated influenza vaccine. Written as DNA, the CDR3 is TGTGCCACCAGCAGCGGTCTGGGAGGGGGCGATACGCAGTATTTT. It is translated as CATSSGLGGGDTQYF.